Below are 15 T cell receptor beta chains sequenced from a single sample in a study of blood T cells in healthy people across ages. Through a sample-barcoded 5' primer and a J-beta primer mix, a second PCR was run for about 6 to 11 cycles. TCRdb recomputed calls from the 5' RACE reads with MiXCR, one row per CDR3 protein. In the table there are about 900,000 distinct CDR3 sequences, 45% to 50% of which are singletons. Source material: blood. These receptor sequences come from a man under 40 in good health.

The chain is built from TRBV10-3 and TRBJ2-3; D gene uncertain. The ends were cut back, 6 bases at V and 2 bases at J, with 6 bases in the middle. This CDR3 is 12 amino acids long. Germline loops: CDR1 ENHRY, CDR2 SYGVKD. In DNA form, the CDR3 reads TGTGCCATCAGGGTAAACACAGATACGCAGTATTTT. The encoded protein is CAIRVNTDTQYF.

This clonotype was counted a single time. The V call is TRBV5-1, the J call TRBJ1-6; D is possibly TRBD1 (5 bases). In germline, CDR1 is SGHRS, CDR2 YFSETQ. The CDR3 runs to 16 residues. Deletions cut 0 bases from V and 10 bases from J, with 17 bases between. The CDR3 DNA reads as TGCGCCAGCAGCTTGGACCCTCCAGGGTCGGGATCACCCCTCCACTTT. This translates into CASSLDPPGSGSPLHF.

The chain joins TRBV5-1 to TRBJ1-5; a possible D gene is TRBD1 (5 bases). V lost 4 bases and J 0 bases, leaving 11 bases between the germline ends. This CDR3 has 15 amino acids. Germline V gene sequence: CDR1 SGHRS, CDR2 YFSETQ. CDR3 nucleotide sequence: TGCGCCAGCAGCATGGGACTCAATAGCAATCAGCCCCAGCATTTT. Its translation: CASSMGLNSNQPQHF.

The V and J genes are TRBV3-1 and TRBJ2-1; D uncertain. Trimming cost V 6 bases and J 11 bases, with 14 bases left between them. Per the germline V gene, CDR1 is LGHDT and CDR2 is YNNKEL (reference sequence). The CDR3 totals 12 residues. The CDR3 loop is CASREPGVKQFF. The CDR3 region has the DNA TGTGCCAGCAGAGAACCTGGCGTGAAGCAGTTCTTC.

This rearrangement joins TRBV20-1 to TRBJ1-1; TRBD1 matches at 7 bases. CDR1 is DFQATT and CDR2 is SNEGSKA in the germline V gene (reference sequence). The CDR3 is 13 residues long. With 4 bases clipped from V and 5 bases from J, the junction kept 7 bases outside the gene matches. For the CDR3, the DNA is TGCAGTGCTATAGGGACAGAGGAGACTGAAGCTTTCTTT. Amino acid sequence: CSAIGTEETEAFF.

This clonotype was seen more than once but under ten times. This sequence joins TRBV9 and TRBJ2-6; tentatively, D is TRBD1 (5 bases). Trimming stripped 0 bases from V and 3 bases from J, with 16 bases between. CDR1 and CDR2 from the germline V gene are SGDLS and YYNGEE. This CDR3 has 18 amino acids. The CDR3 is CASSVENPGISGANVLTF. CDR3 sequence (DNA): TGTGCCAGCAGCGTAGAAAATCCAGGGATCAGTGGGGCCAACGTCCTGACTTTC.

This clonotype was picked up a small number of times. This rearrangement joins TRBV29-1 to TRBJ2-2; TRBD1 is a possible D gene (6 bases). The CDR3 covers 14 residues. With 6 bases removed from V and 2 bases from J, the gap between germline ends came to 13 bases. Germline CDR1 is SQVTM and CDR2 is ANQGSEA. CDR3 nucleotide sequence: TGCAGCGTGACTGACAGGTCCAACACCGGGGAGCTGTTTTTT. Amino acids: CSVTDRSNTGELFF.

The CDR3 bases are TGCGCCAGCAGCACGGACAGGGGCATCTACGAGCAGTACTTC. Protein sequence: CASSTDRGIYEQYF. This sequence joins TRBV5-1 and TRBJ2-7; TRBD1 agrees at 9 bases. The CDR3 runs 14 residues. Germline V gene lookup returns CDR1 SGHRS and CDR2 YFSETQ. The V gene end was trimmed by 4 bases and the J gene end by 3 bases; junction bases not matched to a gene: 5.

This clonotype came up once. A junction boundary mismatches the germline segment, possibly from a read error. This rearrangement joins TRBV6-5 to TRBJ1-2; TRBD1 might be the D (6 bases). This CDR3 contains 15 residues. Germline loops: CDR1 MNHEY, CDR2 SVGAGI. CDR3 residues: CAGSYAGERNYGYTF. CDR3 in DNA: TGTGCCGGCAGTTACGCAGGGGAAAGGAACTATGGCTACACCTTC.

The chain links TRBV4-1 to TRBJ2-7, with 11 positions matching TRBD2. The length of the CDR3 is 15 residues. Germline V CDR1 and CDR2: MGHRA, YSYEKL. Trimming took 3 bases from V and 4 from J; bases not matched to a gene: 5. The CDR3 is CASSQGSGGVYEQYF. CDR3 in DNA: TGCGCCAGCAGCCAGGGTAGCGGGGGGGTTTACGAGCAGTACTTC.

This chain links TRBV12-3 or TRBV12-4 with TRBJ2-7; tentatively, D is TRBD1 or TRBD2 (5 bases each). The V end was cut by 4 bases, the J end by 9 bases, with 10 bases between. This CDR3 is 11 amino acids long. The DNA of the CDR3 is TGTGCCAGCAGTTCCGGGGACGGGCAGTACTTC. It codes for CASSSGDGQYF.

This clonotype appeared a few times. V gene TRBV10-3 combines with J gene TRBJ1-4; D unresolved. Germline loops: CDR1 ENHRY, CDR2 SYGVKD. CDR3 length equals 14 residues. Trimming took 0 bases from V and 3 from J, leaving 5 bases between them. As DNA, the CDR3 is TGTGCCATCAGTGAGTCGTCAGCTAATGAAAAACTGTTTTTT. This codes for CAISESSANEKLFF.

This clonotype has just a few counts. The gene calls are TRBV7-2 and TRBJ2-5; possible D gene TRBD2, 5 bases. The better agreement between TRBJ2-7 and the DNA end casts doubt on the J call. From germline, CDR1 is SGHTA and CDR2 FQGNSA. The CDR3 is 15 amino acids. The CDR3 sequence is CASSLVGVREYEQYF. DNA for the CDR3: TGTGCCAGCAGCTTAGTGGGAGTGAGGGAGTACGAGCAGTACTTC.

The chain is built from TRBV4-1 and TRBJ1-1; D is uncertain. This CDR3 has 13 residues. Trimming took off 6 bases at V and 3 bases at J, with 11 bases between the two ends. Per germline, CDR1 MGHRA and CDR2 YSYEKL. CDR3 bases: TGCGCCAGCAGAGCGGGGTCAGACACTGAAGCTTTCTTT. The encoded protein is CASRAGSDTEAFF.

Turning to this clonotype: This could be a read error, since a much larger clone is one nucleotide away. The CDR3 loop is CSARAATWTGHEQYF. The CDR3, as DNA: TGCAGTGCTAGAGCCGCGACATGGACAGGGCACGAGCAGTACTTC. The rearrangement uses TRBV20-1 and TRBJ2-5; 8 positions agree with TRBD1. Judging by the DNA end, TRBJ2-7 fits better; the J call may be wrong. From germline, CDR1 is DFQATT and CDR2 SNEGSKA (reference sequence). This CDR3 contains 15 residues.